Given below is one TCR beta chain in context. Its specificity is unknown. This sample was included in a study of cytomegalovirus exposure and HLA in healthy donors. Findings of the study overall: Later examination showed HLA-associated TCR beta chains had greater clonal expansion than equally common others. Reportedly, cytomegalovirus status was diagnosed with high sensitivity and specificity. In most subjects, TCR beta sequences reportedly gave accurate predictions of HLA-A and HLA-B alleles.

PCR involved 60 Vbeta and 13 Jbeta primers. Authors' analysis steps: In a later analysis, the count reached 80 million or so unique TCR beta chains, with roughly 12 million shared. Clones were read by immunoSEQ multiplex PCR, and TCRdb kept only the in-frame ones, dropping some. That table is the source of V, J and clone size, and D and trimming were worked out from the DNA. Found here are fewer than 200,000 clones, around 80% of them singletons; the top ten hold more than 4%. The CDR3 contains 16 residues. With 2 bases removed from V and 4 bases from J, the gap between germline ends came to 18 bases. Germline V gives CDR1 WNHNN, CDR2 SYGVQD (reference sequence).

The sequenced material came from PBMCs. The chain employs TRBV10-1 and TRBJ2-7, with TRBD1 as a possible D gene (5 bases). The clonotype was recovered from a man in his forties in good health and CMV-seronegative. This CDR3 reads CASSEQTLGTGYEQYF. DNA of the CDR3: TGCGCCAGCAGTGAGCAGACACTCGGCACAGGTTACGAGCAGTACTTC.